These 18 T cell receptor beta chains came from one sample sequenced in a study of tumor and adjacent non-tumor tissue in lung cancer. The template was RNA from unsorted bulk tissue. The library came from three nested PCR rounds adapted from ARM-PCR protocols. TCRdb reprocessed the multiplex PCR reads with MiXCR, giving one entry per CDR3 protein. The table includes 100,000 to 120,000 distinct CDR3 sequences, approximately 84% detected once. Material: lung tumor tissue. These receptors came from a man aged 65 to 79 with non-small cell lung cancer.

This clonotype has ten or more counts. This may arise from a read error, as a much more abundant clone is one base away. The chain couples TRBV6-1 to TRBJ1-2; the match to TRBD1 covers 7 bases. Germline V CDR1 and CDR2: MNHNS, SASEGT. CDR3 length: 10 amino acids. CDR3 DNA: TGTGTCAGCAGGGGGAACGGCTACACCTTC. This gives the protein CVSRGNGYTF.

Of note for this clonotype: The CDR3 end shows no conserved phenylalanine or tryptophan, and so a read error is likely. This chain's CDR3 is CAFSAEDTDTQYS. For the CDR3, the DNA is TGTGCCTTCAGTGCAGAGGACACAGATACGCAGTATTCT. The gene calls are TRBV10-3 and TRBJ2-3; D unresolved. This CDR3 has 13 amino acids. Germline loops: CDR1 ENHRY, CDR2 SYGVKD.

Points on this clonotype: Lacking the conserved final phenylalanine or tryptophan, this CDR3 likely reflects a read error. V usage is TRBV4-1 and J usage is TRBJ2-7; D may be TRBD2 (6 bases). The CDR3 consists of 15 residues. Germline-derived CDR1 and CDR2 are MGHRA and YSYEKL. The CDR3 is CASSQWRDLSYEQYS. Here the CDR3 DNA reads TGCGCCAGCAGCCAATGGCGGGACTTATCCTACGAACAGTACTCC.

About this clonotype itself: Possible read error: a much larger clone is one base away. The chain recombines TRBV18 with TRBJ1-4; D uncertain. Germline CDR1 reads KGHSH; CDR2 reads LQKENI. This CDR3 is 16 amino acids long. The CDR3 region is CASSLSGPSGDEKLLF. CDR3 nucleotide sequence: TGTGCCAGCTCACTATCCGGGCCCTCTGGAGATGAAAAACTGTTATTT.

This clonotype was seen only once. This likely comes from a read error, as the CDR3 has no conserved phenylalanine or tryptophan at its end. The chain is built from TRBV4-1 and TRBJ2-7; 12 bases agree with TRBD1. The CDR3 has 15 residues. Germline loops: CDR1 MGHRA, CDR2 YSYEKL. The CDR3 region has the DNA TGCGCCAGCAGCCCCCGGGGACAGGGGGCCTACAAGCAGTACATC. Translated: CASSPRGQGAYKQYI.

In the case of this clonotype: One base away lies a much larger clone, so this may be a sequencing read error. The rearrangement uses TRBV5-5 and TRBJ2-7; weak D call: TRBD1 (5 bases). The V gene's germline CDR1 is SGHKS and CDR2 YYEKEE (reference sequence). The CDR3 runs to 13 residues. CDR3: CVSSSLTMGPWDF. CDR3 coding DNA: TGTGTCAGCAGCTCACTTACTATGGGGCCCTGGGACTTC. Looking up the rest from reference TRBV5-5 and TRBJ2-7 gives the full variable domain: DAGVTQSPTHLIKTRGQQVTLRCSPISGHKSVSWYQQVLGQGPQFIFQYYEKEERGRGNFPDRFSARQFPNYSSELNVNALLLGDSALYLCVSSSLTMGPWDFGPGTRLTVT.

To note about this clonotype: Here the CDR3 omits its conserved ending phenylalanine or tryptophan, so a read error is the likely source. The DNA is left out, because the CDR3 cannot be placed on it with certainty; the CDR3 is given as TCRdb lists it. The rearrangement links TRBV11-3 to TRBJ2-1; the table's D call, TRBD1, was not checked against the DNA. Per germline, CDR1 SGHNT and CDR2 YENEEA. The CDR3 is 16 amino acids in total, end residues counted. CDR3 sequence reads: CASSLDPTGGRVEQSL.

With regard to this clonotype: At one of its ends the junction is not consistent with the germline gene, which may arise from a read error. V usage is TRBV5-1 and J usage is TRBJ1-1, with D unclear. This CDR3 spans 14 amino acids. CDR1 and CDR2 from the germline V gene are SGHRS and YFSETQ. CDR3 protein: CTSGVRVGETEAFF. CDR3 coding DNA: TGCACCAGCGGAGTAAGAGTGGGAGAGACTGAAGCTTTCTTT.

On this clonotype: One end of the junction does not line up with germline, which may come from a read error. The rearrangement links TRBV6-5 to TRBJ1-4; weak D call: TRBD1 (6 bases). The CDR3 extends over 15 amino acids. The V gene's germline CDR1 is MNHEY and CDR2 SVGAGI. CDR3 DNA sequence: TGTGTCAGCAGATCTGGACAGTGGAGAGGTGGAAAACTGTTTTTT. Translation gives CVSRSGQWRGGKLFF.

To note about this clonotype: This may be a read error, as it is one base from a much larger clone. The chain recombines TRBV20-1 with TRBJ2-7; D possibly corresponds to TRBD2 (6 bases). Germline CDR1 DFQATT, CDR2 SNEGSKA (reference sequence). The CDR3 has 11 residues. The V gene lost 6 bases and the J gene lost 4 bases, with 10 bases spanning the gap. CDR3 sequence (DNA): TGCAGTGCGAGCGGGCATTACGAGCAGTACTTC. As protein: CSASGHYEQYF.

This clonotype was recorded only once. An end of the junction differs from the germline gene, which may be a read error. The CDR3 DNA is TGCAGTGTCGGACTAGTGGGAGGCTACAACGAGCAGTTCTTT. It codes for CSVGLVGGYNEQFF. The rearrangement uses TRBV29-1 and TRBJ2-1, with 7 bases aligning to TRBD2. CDR1 is SQVTM and CDR2 is ANQGSEA in the germline V gene. The length of the CDR3 is 14 residues.

With respect to this clonotype: The CDR3 does not close with the conserved phenylalanine or tryptophan, likely indicating a read error. V is TRBV6-2 or TRBV6-3 and J is TRBJ2-1; the D gene is possibly TRBD1 (7 bases). The CDR3 runs to 15 residues. V was pared by 6 bases and J by 5 bases, with 17 bases between. Germline CDR1 MNHEY, CDR2 SVGEGT. CDR3 sequence reads: CASRRTGWGDNEQFY. The CDR3 DNA sequence: TGTGCCAGCAGGCGGACAGGCTGGGGGGACAATGAGCAGTTCTAC.

The chain employs TRBV6-5 and TRBJ1-1; 9 nucleotides align to TRBD1. Germline V gene data show CDR1 as MNHEY and CDR2 as SVGAGI. V shed 9 bases and J 13 bases; nucleotides not matched to a gene: 15. The CDR3 runs to 13 residues. Here the CDR3 DNA reads TGTGCCAGTAGATCCAGACAGGGGGTAAGGGTTTTCTTT. Amino acid sequence: CASRSRQGVRVFF.

This clonotype was observed a few times. The chain has TRBV2 and TRBJ1-5; maybe TRBD1 (6 bases). CDR1 is SNHLY, CDR2 FYNNEI, per germline. The CDR3 extends over 13 amino acids. Trimming removed 6 bases from V and 7 bases from J, with 13 bases in between. The CDR3 DNA reads TGTGCCAGCAGCGCGGACAGTCGGCAGCCCCAGCATTTT. Translation gives CASSADSRQPQHF.

Concerning this clonotype itself: Being one base from a much bigger clone, this may be a read error. The chain recombines TRBV20-1 with TRBJ2-7; maybe TRBD2 (6 bases). CDR1 is DFQATT, CDR2 SNEGSKA, per germline (reference sequence). The CDR3 covers 14 residues. The CDR3 DNA follows: TGCAGTCCTAGTAACCGCGGGAACACCTACGAGCAGTACTTC. Protein product: CSPSNRGNTYEQYF.

On this clonotype: The junction shows a germline mismatch at one end, possibly a read error. The genes are TRBV4-1 and TRBJ2-7; TRBD2 might be the D (5 bases). The CDR3 extends over 16 amino acids. Germline CDR1 MGHRA, CDR2 YSYEKL. The CDR3 spells CASTQGPFSGDYEQNF. CDR3 in DNA: TGCGCCAGCACCCAAGGTCCGTTTAGTGGCGACTACGAGCAGAACTTC.

The chain links TRBV11-2 to TRBJ2-7, with TRBD1 identical over 9 bases. From germline, CDR1 is SGHAT and CDR2 FQNNGV. J gave up 10 bases and V 9 bases, and 19 bases lay outside the gene matches. This CDR3 region has 15 residues. The CDR3 protein is CARNPGTGPSYKQYF. CDR3 bases: TGTGCCAGAAACCCCGGGACAGGGCCCTCCTACAAACAGTACTTC.

In its sample, this clonotype was seen many times. The chain combines TRBV24-1 with TRBJ2-2; 10 bases are shared with TRBD2. Germline loops: CDR1 KGHDR, CDR2 SFDVKD. V lost 7 bases to trimming and J lost 6 bases; unmatched junction nucleotides: 4. CDR3 length equals 14 residues. CDR3 region: CATRPSGSSGELFF. CDR3 in DNA: TGTGCCACCAGGCCTAGCGGGAGTTCCGGGGAGCTGTTTTTT.